The 14 T cell receptor beta chains reported below all come from one sample, sequenced in a study of CD8+ T cells in alopecia areata. TCR sequencing used cDNA made by reverse transcription of extracted RNA. Assay: immunoSEQ multiplex PCR; the TCRdb copy retains only in-frame clones and omits some. The table shows around 69,000 clones, with approximately 58% occurring only once. The sample consisted of CD8+ T cells sorted from blood, taken at week 0. The source of these receptors is a human donor with alopecia areata.

The chain is built from TRBV29-1 and TRBJ1-1, with D perhaps matching TRBD1 (6 bases). Germline V gene lookup returns CDR1 SQVTM and CDR2 ANQGSEA. V lost 7 bases, J lost 6 bases, and 15 bases lay in between. The CDR3 extends over 12 amino acids. In DNA form, the CDR3 reads TGCAGCGCAAAATTTGGACAGCCTGAAGCTTTCTTT. Encoded protein: CSAKFGQPEAFF.

The genes are TRBV9 and TRBJ2-1, with 7 nucleotides matching TRBD1. Looked up from germline, CDR1 is SGDLS and CDR2 is YYNGEE. CDR3 length: 14 amino acids. V trimming: 4 bases; J trimming: 5 bases; junction bases outside the gene matches: 6. The CDR3 nucleotides read TGTGCCAGCAGCCCCGGACAGGAGAACAATGAGCAGTTCTTC. It is translated as CASSPGQENNEQFF.

In this sample, this clone turned up a few times. The chain recombines TRBV13 with TRBJ2-1; D is possibly TRBD1 or TRBD2 (6 bases each). From germline, CDR1 is PRHDT and CDR2 FYEKMQ (reference sequence). V lost 1 base to trimming and J lost 3 bases, with 10 bases between them. There are 15 residues in the CDR3. In nucleotides, the CDR3 is TGTGCCAGCAGCTTAGAAGGGGGGCTCTACAATGAGCAGTTCTTC. The encoded protein is CASSLEGGLYNEQFF. Filled out from reference TRBV13 and TRBJ2-1, the complete variable domain reads AAGVIQSPRHLIKEKRETATLKCYPIPRHDTVYWYQQGPGQDPQFLISFYEKMQSDKGSIPDRFSAQQFSDYHSELNMSSLELGDSALYFCASSLEGGLYNEQFFGPGTRLTVL.

The V and J genes are TRBV13 and TRBJ2-2; D is perhaps TRBD2 (5 bases). Germline V gene sequence: CDR1 PRHDT, CDR2 FYEKMQ (reference sequence). This CDR3 is 14 amino acids long. The ends were cut back, 7 bases at V and 1 base at J, with 10 bases in the middle. The chain's CDR3 is CASTLSGNTGELFF. CDR3 DNA: TGTGCCAGCACCCTAAGCGGGAACACCGGGGAGCTGTTTTTT. Variable domain in full (rest from reference TRBV13 and TRBJ2-2): AAGVIQSPRHLIKEKRETATLKCYPIPRHDTVYWYQQGPGQDPQFLISFYEKMQSDKGSIPDRFSAQQFSDYHSELNMSSLELGDSALYFCASTLSGNTGELFFGEGSRLTVL.

The chain uses TRBV9 and TRBJ2-6; D unclear. Deletions cut 4 bases from V and 12 bases from J, with 5 bases between. CDR1 SGDLS and CDR2 YYNGEE come from the germline V gene. The CDR3 extends over 10 amino acids. CDR3 sequence: CASSSSVLTF. CDR3 DNA: TGTGCCAGCAGCTCCTCCGTCCTGACTTTC. Full variable domain (rest looked up from reference TRBV9 and TRBJ2-6): DSGVTQTPKHLITATGQRVTLRCSPRSGDLSVYWYQQSLDQGLQFLIQYYNGEERAKGNILERFSAQQFPDLHSELNLSSLELGDSALYFCASSSSVLTFGAGSRLTVL.

Ten or more counts support this clone. The genes are TRBV6-4 and TRBJ2-1, with 13 bases that match TRBD2. With V trimmed by 2 bases and J by 7 bases, 2 bases remained unmatched. Per the germline V gene, CDR1 is MRHNA and CDR2 is SNTAGT. The CDR3 totals 15 residues. The CDR3 spells CASSDTSGGANEQFF. The CDR3 DNA reads TGTGCCAGCAGTGACACTAGCGGGGGGGCTAATGAGCAGTTCTTC.

V gene TRBV4-3 combines with J gene TRBJ2-2, with D perhaps TRBD1 or TRBD2 (5 bases each). The ends were cut back, 2 bases at V and 2 bases at J, with 15 bases in the middle. The CDR3 is 17 residues long. From germline, CDR1 is LGHNA and CDR2 YSLEER. CDR3 sequence reads: CASSQLSGPTNTGELFF. CDR3 nucleotides: TGCGCCAGCAGCCAATTATCGGGACCTACTAACACCGGGGAGCTGTTTTTT.

The chain recombines TRBV29-1 with TRBJ2-6; TRBD1 aligns across 8 bases. J gave up 0 bases and V 4 bases, and 5 bases lay outside the gene matches. The CDR3 spans 16 residues. Per the germline V gene, CDR1 is SQVTM and CDR2 is ANQGSEA. This CDR3 is CSVVGQVLSGANVLTF. Here the CDR3 DNA reads TGCAGCGTTGTGGGACAGGTTCTCTCTGGGGCCAACGTCCTGACTTTC.

The chain carries TRBV5-4 and TRBJ2-3; 7 nucleotides line up with TRBD2. The J segment lost 1 base and the V segment lost 4 bases, leaving 21 bases of the junction unmatched. The germline gives CDR1 SGHNT, CDR2 YYREEE (reference sequence). The CDR3 loop spans 20 amino acids. The CDR3 region is CASSRGRGLEHIWGTDTQYF. In nucleotides, the CDR3 is TGTGCCAGCAGCCGAGGCCGCGGACTAGAGCATATCTGGGGCACAGATACGCAGTATTTT.

This clone has only a few counts. This sequence joins TRBV9 and TRBJ2-2; D is uncertain. The CDR3 runs to 16 residues. Germline V gene lookup returns CDR1 SGDLS and CDR2 YYNGEE. V shed 3 bases and J shed 1 base, with 13 bases lying between them. The CDR3 sequence: CASSERTLQNTGELFF. CDR3 DNA: TGTGCCAGCAGCGAAAGGACCCTCCAGAACACCGGGGAGCTGTTTTTT.

The CDR3 DNA follows: TGTGCCAGTAGTATCCCTCCCGGGGAGCTGTTTTTT. This encodes CASSIPPGELFF. This chain uses TRBV19 with TRBJ2-2; no reliable D call. With 3 bases removed from V and 6 bases from J, the gap between germline ends came to 5 bases. This CDR3 comprises 12 residues. Germline loops: CDR1 LNHDA, CDR2 SQIVND (reference sequence).

This chain connects TRBV30 to TRBJ2-3; 11 bases agree with TRBD1. V lost 8 bases and J lost 5; bases outside the gene matches: 12. Per germline, CDR1 GTSNPN and CDR2 SVGIG (reference sequence). The CDR3 runs 15 residues. The CDR3 here is CARTGGGLRVDTQYF. In DNA form, the CDR3 reads TGTGCCAGGACAGGGGGCGGACTTCGGGTAGATACGCAGTATTTT. Based on the CDR3 plus reference TRBV30 and TRBJ2-3, the full variable domain is SQTIHQWPATLVQPVGSPLSLECTVEGTSNPNLYWYRQAAGRGLQLLFYSVGIGQISSEVPQNLSASRPQDRQFILSSKKLLLSDSGFYLCARTGGGLRVDTQYFGPGTRLTVL.

The rearrangement joins TRBV5-1 to TRBJ2-7, with D perhaps TRBD1 (6 bases). The V gene lost 4 bases and the J gene lost 1 base, with 9 bases spanning the gap. Germline V gene lookup returns CDR1 SGHRS and CDR2 YFSETQ. The CDR3 contains 13 residues. The CDR3 loop reads CASSLGQSYEQYF. The CDR3 DNA reads TGCGCCAGCAGCCTCGGACAGTCCTACGAGCAGTACTTC.

The table lists this clone with a count of one. CDR3 loop: CASSQGVTGELFF. CDR3 nucleotides: TGTGCCAGCAGCCAAGGCGTCACCGGGGAGCTGTTTTTT. The chain joins TRBV7-2 to TRBJ2-2, with D hard to call. Germline V gene lookup returns CDR1 SGHTA and CDR2 FQGNSA. The CDR3 runs to 13 residues. V lost 5 bases and J 4 bases, leaving 8 bases between the germline ends.